The entry below describes one TCR beta chain. The data were taken from a study of blood T cells in healthy people across ages. CDR3 length: 13 residues. CDR1 is DFQATT and CDR2 is SNEGSKA in the germline V gene (reference sequence). Trimming pared 6 bases from V and 7 bases from J, leaving 16 bases between. Then a second PCR, running about 7 to 11 cycles, was carried out with a sample-barcoded 5' primer and a J-beta primer mix. From the 5' RACE reads, TCRdb called clonotypes with MiXCR, one entry per CDR3 protein. The table includes 600,000 or so distinct CDR3 sequences, around 31% detected once. V gene TRBV20-1 combines with J gene TRBJ2-1; D gene ambiguous. Sequencing was done on a sample of blood. The TCR originated in a woman older than 75 in good health. This CDR3 reads CSAALHEKNEQFF. The CDR3 DNA follows: TGCAGTGCAGCCTTACACGAAAAGAATGAGCAGTTCTTC.